The following is a T cell receptor (beta chain) sequence with its context. Its antigen is unknown. Qualities for individual bases were not recorded, and no much larger clone is one base off. The data were taken from a study of T cell responses to AZD1222 COVID-19 vaccine (dated by TCRdb to about 2021). For the study in its entirety: A total of 230 to 250 trial participants underwent TCR sequencing, of whom nearly 210 received two doses of AZD1222 and roughly 25 received two doses of the MenACWY control vaccine. Trial participants were enrolled by age into 18-55, 56-69 and 70-plus year subgroups, with roughly 150, 30 and 60 TCR-sequenced participants respectively.

Germline trimming: 2 bases from V, 4 bases from J; junction bases outside gene matches: 6. The germline V gene specifies SGHDT as CDR1 and YYEEEE as CDR2. The CDR3 runs 15 amino acids, cysteine and phenylalanine included. The only DNA kept is the CDR3, 45 bases in frame from the first base. The meaning of the sample's time point label: about 28 days (+/-7) after the second vaccine dose. AZD1222 recipients with second doses at about 4 weeks or about 12 weeks were pooled, because spike-specific TCR depth and breadth did not differ between schedules. Samples from vaccinated people were obtained from the UK trials COV001 and COV002, which included a single-blind randomized controlled phase 2/3 trial of AZD1222 (ChAdOx1 nCoV-19) in healthy adults. Trial participant PBMC samples were collected at day 0 and day 28 after the second dose for TCRbeta chain sequencing. The CDR3 regions of human TCRbeta chains were analyzed by immunosequencing. Per the authors' processing: Repertoire TCRs were matched against a reference library of SARS-CoV-2-specific TCRs generated with the MIRA antigen-specificity platform. Breadth was defined as the fraction of unique TCRs that were SARS-CoV-2-associated. Depth was defined as the fraction of total T cells that were SARS-CoV-2-associated. Using the MIRA data, each spike-specific TCR was mapped to the spike region that the TCR reacts to and placed in a CD4 or CD8 class. Log10-transformed breadth and depth values were compared by one-way ANOVA with Sidak's multiple comparisons tests. TCRdb re-hosts the immuneACCESS table, in-frame sequences only. Its copies lack some clones; in the studies checked, an unresolved V gene accounts for under half of them, and the cause for the rest is not known. V, J and clone size reflect that table, while D and trimming were determined from the DNA. Present in this sample are 70,000 to 95,000 clones, about 82% of which were seen just once. The ten largest clones capture around 5.9% of the sample.

Study-wide findings and limitations: Because no samples from the day 14 peak response were available, repertoires could be characterized only after the peak T cell response. In the small 56-69-year group, the increase in depth fell short of significance, most likely because of low power. A significant rise in spike-specific TCR breadth and depth was observed after two AZD1222 doses relative to day 0 and relative to MenACWY recipients. Vaccine-associated CD4 TCRs spanned the whole spike protein, with dominant responses in regions 160-218 and 743-854. Only 5 to 7 AZD1222 recipients were SARS-CoV-2 seropositive at baseline, limiting conclusions about previously exposed vaccinees. Reportedly, almost half of the unique spike-specific TCRs recognized epitopes lying outside the regions that are mutated in the B.1.351 and B.1.1.7 variants. Participants were mostly white British and included more females than males, and it was suggested by the authors that clonal diversity may have been underestimated.

This chain joins TRBV5-6 to TRBJ1-5, and 7 junctional nucleotides match TRBD1. The starting material was peripheral blood, obtained 28 days after the second AZD1222 dose. This TCR came from an adult who received the AZD1222 COVID-19 vaccine. The DNA reads TGTGCCAGCAGCTTCCGGGACAGAGGAAATCAGCCCCAGCATTTT. Its coded protein is CASSFRDRGNQPQHF.